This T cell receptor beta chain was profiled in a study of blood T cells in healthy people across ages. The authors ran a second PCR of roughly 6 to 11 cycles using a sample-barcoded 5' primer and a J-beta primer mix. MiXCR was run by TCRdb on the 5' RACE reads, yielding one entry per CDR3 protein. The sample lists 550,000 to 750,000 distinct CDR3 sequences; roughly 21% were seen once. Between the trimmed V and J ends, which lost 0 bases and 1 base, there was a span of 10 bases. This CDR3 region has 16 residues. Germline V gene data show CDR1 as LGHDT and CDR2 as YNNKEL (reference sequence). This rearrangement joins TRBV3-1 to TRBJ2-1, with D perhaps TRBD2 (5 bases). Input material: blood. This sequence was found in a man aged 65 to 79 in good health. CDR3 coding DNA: TGTGCCAGCAGCCAAGAGTCAGCGGTATCCTACAATGAGCAGTTCTTC. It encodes CASSQESAVSYNEQFF.